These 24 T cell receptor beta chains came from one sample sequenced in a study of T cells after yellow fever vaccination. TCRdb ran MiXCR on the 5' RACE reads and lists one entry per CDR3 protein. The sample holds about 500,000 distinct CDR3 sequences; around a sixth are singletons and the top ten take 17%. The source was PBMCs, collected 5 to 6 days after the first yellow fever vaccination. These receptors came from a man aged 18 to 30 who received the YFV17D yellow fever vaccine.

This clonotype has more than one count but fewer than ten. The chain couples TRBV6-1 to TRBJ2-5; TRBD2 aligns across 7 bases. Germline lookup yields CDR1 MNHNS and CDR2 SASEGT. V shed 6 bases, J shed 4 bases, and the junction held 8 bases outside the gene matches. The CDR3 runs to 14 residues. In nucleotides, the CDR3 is TGTGCCAGCAGCCGGAGACTAGCTAGAGAGACCCAGTACTTC. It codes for CASSRRLARETQYF.

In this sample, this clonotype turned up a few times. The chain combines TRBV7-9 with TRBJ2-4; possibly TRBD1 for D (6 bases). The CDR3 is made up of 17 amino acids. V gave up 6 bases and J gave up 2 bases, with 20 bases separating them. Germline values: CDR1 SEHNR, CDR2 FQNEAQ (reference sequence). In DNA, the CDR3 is TGTGCCAGCAGTCCAGGGGAAGGAGGTGTCCCCAAAAACATTCAGTACTTC. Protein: CASSPGEGGVPKNIQYF. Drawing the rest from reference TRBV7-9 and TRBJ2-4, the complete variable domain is DTGVSQNPRHKITKRGQNVTFRCDPISEHNRLYWYRQTLGQGPEFLTYFQNEAQLEKSRLLSDRFSAERPKGSFSTLEIQRTEQGDSAMYLCASSPGEGGVPKNIQYFGAGTRLSVL.

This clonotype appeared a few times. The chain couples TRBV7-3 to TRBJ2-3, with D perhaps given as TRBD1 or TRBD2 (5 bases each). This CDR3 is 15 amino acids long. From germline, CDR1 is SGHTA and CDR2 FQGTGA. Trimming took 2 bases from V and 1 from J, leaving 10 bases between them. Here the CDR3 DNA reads TGTGCCAGCAGCTTATGGGGGATGGGCACAGATACGCAGTATTTT. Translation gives CASSLWGMGTDTQYF.

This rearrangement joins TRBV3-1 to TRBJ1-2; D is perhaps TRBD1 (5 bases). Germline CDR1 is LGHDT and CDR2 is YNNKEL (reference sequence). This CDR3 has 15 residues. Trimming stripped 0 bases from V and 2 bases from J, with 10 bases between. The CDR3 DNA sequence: TGTGCCAGCAGCCAAGAGGCAGGGAGGAACTATGGCTACACCTTC. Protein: CASSQEAGRNYGYTF.

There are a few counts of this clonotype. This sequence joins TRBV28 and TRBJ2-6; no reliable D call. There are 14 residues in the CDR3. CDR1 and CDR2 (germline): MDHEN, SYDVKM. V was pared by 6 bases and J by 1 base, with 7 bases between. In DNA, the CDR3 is TGTGCCAGCAGCACTCTGTCTGGGGCCAACGTCCTGACTTTC. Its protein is CASSTLSGANVLTF. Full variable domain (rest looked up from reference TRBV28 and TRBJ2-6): DVKVTQSSRYLVKRTGEKVFLECVQDMDHENMFWYRQDPGLGLRLIYFSYDVKMKEKGDIPEGYSVSREKKERFSLILESASTNQTSMYLCASSTLSGANVLTFGAGSRLTVL.

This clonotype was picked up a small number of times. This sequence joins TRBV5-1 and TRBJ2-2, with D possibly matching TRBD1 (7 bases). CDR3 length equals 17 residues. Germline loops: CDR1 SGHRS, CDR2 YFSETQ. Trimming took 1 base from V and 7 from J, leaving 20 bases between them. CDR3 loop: CASSLPQQGRLVGELFF. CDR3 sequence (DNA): TGCGCCAGCAGCTTGCCCCAACAGGGGAGGTTGGTCGGGGAGCTGTTTTTT.

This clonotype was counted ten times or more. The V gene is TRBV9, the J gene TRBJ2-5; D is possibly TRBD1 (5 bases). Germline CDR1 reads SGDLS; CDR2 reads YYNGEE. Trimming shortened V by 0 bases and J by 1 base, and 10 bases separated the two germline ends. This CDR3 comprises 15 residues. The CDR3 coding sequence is TGTGCCAGCAGCGTAGGGCCAGGGTCCCAAGAGACCCAGTACTTC. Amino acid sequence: CASSVGPGSQETQYF.

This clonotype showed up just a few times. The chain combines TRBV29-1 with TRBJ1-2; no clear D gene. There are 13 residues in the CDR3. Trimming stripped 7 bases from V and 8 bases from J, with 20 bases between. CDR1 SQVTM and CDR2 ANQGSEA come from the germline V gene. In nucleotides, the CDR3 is TGCAGCGCCTCGGGTCAAGGGCCATGGGGCTACACCTTC. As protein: CSASGQGPWGYTF.

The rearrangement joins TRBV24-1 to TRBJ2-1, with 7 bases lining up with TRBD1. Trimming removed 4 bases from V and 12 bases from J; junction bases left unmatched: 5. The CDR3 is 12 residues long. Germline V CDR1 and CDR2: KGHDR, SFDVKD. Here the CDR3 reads CATSDSYRGQFF. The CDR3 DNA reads TGTGCCACCAGTGACTCATACAGGGGGCAGTTCTTC.

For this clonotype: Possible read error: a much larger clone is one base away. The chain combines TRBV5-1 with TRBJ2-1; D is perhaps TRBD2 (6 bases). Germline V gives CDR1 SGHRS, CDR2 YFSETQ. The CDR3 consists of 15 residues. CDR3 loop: CTSSYSGSSYNEQFF. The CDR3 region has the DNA TGCACCAGCAGCTATTCCGGGAGCTCCTACAATGAGCAGTTCTTC.

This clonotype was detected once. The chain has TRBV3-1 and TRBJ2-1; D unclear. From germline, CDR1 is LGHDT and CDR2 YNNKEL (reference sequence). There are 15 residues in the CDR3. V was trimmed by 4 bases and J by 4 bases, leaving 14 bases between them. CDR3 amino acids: CASSRTNGVYNEQFF. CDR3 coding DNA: TGTGCCAGCAGCCGAACAAATGGTGTTTACAATGAGCAGTTCTTC.

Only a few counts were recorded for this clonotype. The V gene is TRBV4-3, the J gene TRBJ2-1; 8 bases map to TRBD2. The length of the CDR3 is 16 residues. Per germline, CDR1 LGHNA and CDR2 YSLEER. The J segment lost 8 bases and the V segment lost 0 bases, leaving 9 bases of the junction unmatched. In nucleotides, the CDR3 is TGCGCCAGCAGCCAAGATCGGGGGGGGGTTAGGGATGAGCAGTTCTTC. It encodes CASSQDRGGVRDEQFF.

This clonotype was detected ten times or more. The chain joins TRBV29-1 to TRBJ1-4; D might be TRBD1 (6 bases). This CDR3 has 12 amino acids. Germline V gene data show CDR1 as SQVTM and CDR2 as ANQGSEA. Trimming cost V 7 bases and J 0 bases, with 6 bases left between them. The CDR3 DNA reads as TGCAGCGCAGGGGCAACTAATGAAAAACTGTTTTTT. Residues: CSAGATNEKLFF.

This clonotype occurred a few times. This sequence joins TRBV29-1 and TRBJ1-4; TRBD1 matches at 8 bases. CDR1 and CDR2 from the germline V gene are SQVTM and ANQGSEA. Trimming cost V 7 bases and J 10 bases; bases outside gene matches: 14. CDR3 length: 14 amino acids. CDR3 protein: CSAAPSGGAGKLFF. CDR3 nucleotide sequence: TGCAGCGCTGCACCCTCAGGGGGCGCAGGAAAACTGTTTTTT.

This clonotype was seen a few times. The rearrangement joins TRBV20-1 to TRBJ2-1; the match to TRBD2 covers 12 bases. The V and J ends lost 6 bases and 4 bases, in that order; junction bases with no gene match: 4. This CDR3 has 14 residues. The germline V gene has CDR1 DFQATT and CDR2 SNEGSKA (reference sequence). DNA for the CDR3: TGCAGTGCGGGGACTAGCGGGCGATACAATGAGCAGTTCTTC. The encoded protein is CSAGTSGRYNEQFF.

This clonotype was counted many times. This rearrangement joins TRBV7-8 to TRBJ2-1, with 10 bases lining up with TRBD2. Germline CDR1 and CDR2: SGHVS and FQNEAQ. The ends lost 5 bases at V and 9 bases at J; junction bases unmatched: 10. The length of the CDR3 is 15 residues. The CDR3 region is CASSASGLADGEQFF. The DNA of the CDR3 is TGTGCCAGCAGCGCTTCAGGACTAGCGGACGGTGAGCAGTTCTTC.

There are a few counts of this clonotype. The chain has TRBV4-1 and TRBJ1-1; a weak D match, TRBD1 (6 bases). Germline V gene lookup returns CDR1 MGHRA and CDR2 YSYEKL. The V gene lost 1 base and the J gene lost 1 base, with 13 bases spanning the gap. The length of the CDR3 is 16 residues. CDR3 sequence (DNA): TGCGCCAGCAGCCAAGCCCTACAGGGAGCGAACACTGAAGCTTTCTTT. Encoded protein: CASSQALQGANTEAFF.

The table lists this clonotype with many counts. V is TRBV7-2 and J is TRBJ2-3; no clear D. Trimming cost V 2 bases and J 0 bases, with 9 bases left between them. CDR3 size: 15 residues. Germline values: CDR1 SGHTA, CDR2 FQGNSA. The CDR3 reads CASSLQSVSTDTQYF. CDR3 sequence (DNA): TGTGCCAGCAGCTTACAAAGCGTTAGCACAGATACGCAGTATTTT.

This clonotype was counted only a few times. CDR3 amino acids: CASSRWTEETQYF. In nucleotides, the CDR3 is TGTGCCAGTAGTAGGTGGACAGAAGAGACCCAGTACTTC. The chain is built from TRBV19 and TRBJ2-5, with a possible D match to TRBD1 (6 bases). The V gene's germline CDR1 is LNHDA and CDR2 SQIVND (reference sequence). CDR3 length: 13 residues. With 4 bases removed from V and 3 bases from J, the gap between germline ends came to 9 bases.

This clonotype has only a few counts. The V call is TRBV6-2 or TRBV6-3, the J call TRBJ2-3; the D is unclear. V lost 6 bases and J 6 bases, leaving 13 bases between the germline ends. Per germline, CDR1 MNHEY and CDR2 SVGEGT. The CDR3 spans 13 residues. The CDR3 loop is CASRTWVADTQYF. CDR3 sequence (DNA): TGTGCCAGCAGGACATGGGTTGCGGATACGCAGTATTTT.

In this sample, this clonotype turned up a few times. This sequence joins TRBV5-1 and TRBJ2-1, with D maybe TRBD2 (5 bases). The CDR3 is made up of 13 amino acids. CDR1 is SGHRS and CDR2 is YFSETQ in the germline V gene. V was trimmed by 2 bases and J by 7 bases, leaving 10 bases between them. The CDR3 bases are TGCGCCAGCAGCTTCCTAGCAAGAAATGAGCAGTTCTTC. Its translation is CASSFLARNEQFF. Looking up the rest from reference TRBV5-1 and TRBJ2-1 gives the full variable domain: KAGVTQTPRYLIKTRGQQVTLSCSPISGHRSVSWYQQTPGQGLQFLFEYFSETQRNKGNFPGRFSGRQFSNSRSEMNVSTLELGDSALYLCASSFLARNEQFFGPGTRLTVL.

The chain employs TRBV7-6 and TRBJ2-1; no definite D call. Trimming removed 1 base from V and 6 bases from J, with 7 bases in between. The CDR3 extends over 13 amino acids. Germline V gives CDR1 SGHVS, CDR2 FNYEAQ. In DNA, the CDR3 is TGTGCCAGCAGCTTAGTTTACCTCAATGAGCAGTTCTTC. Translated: CASSLVYLNEQFF.

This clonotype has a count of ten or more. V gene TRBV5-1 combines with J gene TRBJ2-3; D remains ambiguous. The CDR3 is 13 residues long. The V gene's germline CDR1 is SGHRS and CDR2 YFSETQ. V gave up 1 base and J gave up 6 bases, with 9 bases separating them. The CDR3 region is CASSLILGDTQYF. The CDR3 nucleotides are TGCGCCAGCAGCTTGATTTTAGGGGATACGCAGTATTTT. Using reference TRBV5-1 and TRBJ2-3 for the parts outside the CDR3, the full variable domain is KAGVTQTPRYLIKTRGQQVTLSCSPISGHRSVSWYQQTPGQGLQFLFEYFSETQRNKGNFPGRFSGRQFSNSRSEMNVSTLELGDSALYLCASSLILGDTQYFGPGTRLTVL.

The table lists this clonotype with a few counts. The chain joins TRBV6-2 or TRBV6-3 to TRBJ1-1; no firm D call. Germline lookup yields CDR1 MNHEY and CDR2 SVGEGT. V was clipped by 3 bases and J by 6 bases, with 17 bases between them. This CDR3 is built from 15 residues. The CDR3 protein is CASSYNGGDWAEAFF. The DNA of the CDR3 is TGTGCCAGCAGTTATAACGGAGGTGACTGGGCTGAAGCTTTCTTT.